This TCR beta chain originates from a study of T-cell memory formation after mild COVID-19. Study at large: Each donor largely had its own TCR clusters.

From 5'RACE with constant-segment primers came TCR alpha and TCR beta cDNA libraries that carried sample barcodes and UMIs. TCRdb re-called the 5' RACE reads through MiXCR, storing one row per CDR3 protein. This sample carries roughly 240,000 distinct CDR3 sequences, roughly 16% of them seen once, and the ten largest clones take more than 20%. Germline V gene data show CDR1 as SGHDT and CDR2 as YYEEEE. With V trimmed by 7 bases and J by 4 bases, 6 bases remained unmatched. The CDR3 has 13 residues. Study-wide results and limits: Clones which contracted sat mainly in CM and EM if CD4+, and in EMRA if CD8+. Second-wave clones peaking on day 37 lacked confirmed SARS-CoV-2 specificity.

To note about this clonotype: Antigen: not known.

The specimen sequenced was PBMCs or a T cell subset sorted from them (not recorded which). The origin of this receptor is a man younger than 35 who had mild COVID-19 (a few samples of this study predate the infection). Cell type and time point are not known. The V call is TRBV5-6, the J call TRBJ2-7; 9 nucleotides align to TRBD1. CDR3 residues: CASSGQGLYEQYF. For the CDR3, the DNA is TGTGCCAGCTCGGGACAGGGCCTATACGAGCAGTACTTC.